This is a list of T cell receptor beta chains from one sample in a study of cytomegalovirus exposure and HLA in healthy donors. Data came from immunoSEQ multiplex PCR; TCRdb stores just in-frame clones and leaves some out. The sample carries 95,000 to 150,000 clones, 85% recorded once. Input material: PBMCs. Every receptor here comes from a woman aged 25 to 39 in good health and CMV-seronegative. CDR3s include the opening cysteine and the closing phenylalanine or tryptophan. Fields, in order: V gene, J gene, D gene, clone size, CDR3 protein, CDR3 DNA. A D gene is named only where the DNA matches it firmly. The size of a clone is reported for some rows only, either as once, few or many, or as a class for expanded clones.

v_call: TRBV19; j_call: TRBJ2-3; d_call: TRBD1; clone_size: NA; cdr3_aa: CASSKQGSTDTQYF; cdr3_nt: TGTGCCAGTAGTAAACAGGGGAGCACAGATACGCAGTATTTT
v_call: TRBV5-4; j_call: TRBJ2-1; d_call: NA; clone_size: NA; cdr3_aa: CASSRPQGGAYNEQFF; cdr3_nt: TGTGCCAGCAGCCGCCCCCAGGGGGGTGCCTACAATGAGCAGTTCTTC
v_call: TRBV2; j_call: TRBJ2-3; d_call: TRBD2; clone_size: NA; cdr3_aa: CASSGLAGGTDTQYF; cdr3_nt: TGTGCCAGCAGTGGCTTAGCGGGGGGCACAGATACGCAGTATTTT
v_call: TRBV29-1; j_call: TRBJ1-2; d_call: NA; clone_size: NA; cdr3_aa: CSVESRGAQNGYTF; cdr3_nt: TGCAGCGTTGAAAGCAGGGGCGCGCAGAATGGCTACACCTTC
v_call: TRBV10-1; j_call: TRBJ2-5; d_call: TRBD1; clone_size: NA; cdr3_aa: CASSNRGLAETQYF; cdr3_nt: TGCGCCAGCAGCAACAGGGGGCTTGCCGAGACCCAGTACTTC
v_call: TRBV11-3; j_call: TRBJ2-3; d_call: TRBD1; clone_size: NA; cdr3_aa: CASSLSLGQGTDTQYF; cdr3_nt: TGTGCCAGCAGCCTATCGTTGGGACAGGGGACAGATACGCAGTATTTT
v_call: TRBV11-3; j_call: TRBJ2-7; d_call: NA; clone_size: NA; cdr3_aa: CASSLADSRGYEQYF; cdr3_nt: TGTGCCAGCAGCTTAGCGGATAGTCGGGGATACGAGCAGTACTTC
v_call: TRBV19; j_call: TRBJ1-4; d_call: NA; clone_size: NA; cdr3_aa: CASSIPRTGEKLFF; cdr3_nt: TGTGCCAGTAGTATCCCTCGCACGGGTGAAAAACTGTTTTTT
v_call: TRBV11-2; j_call: TRBJ2-7; d_call: TRBD2; clone_size: once; cdr3_aa: CASSLEGSGLTYEQYF; cdr3_nt: TGTGCCAGCAGCTTAGAAGGTAGCGGGCTTACCTACGAGCAGTACTTC
v_call: TRBV5-6; j_call: TRBJ2-5; d_call: NA; clone_size: NA; cdr3_aa: CASTPGGAGQVKTQYF; cdr3_nt: TGTGCCAGCACCCCTGGGGGGGCGGGACAAGTAAAGACCCAGTACTTC
v_call: TRBV5-4; j_call: TRBJ2-7; d_call: NA; clone_size: NA; cdr3_aa: CASSLDRDHEQYF; cdr3_nt: TGTGCCAGCAGCTTGGACAGGGACCACGAGCAGTACTTC
v_call: TRBV18; j_call: TRBJ2-6; d_call: NA; clone_size: NA; cdr3_aa: CASSPPNGGIGANVLTF; cdr3_nt: TGTGCCAGCTCACCTCCAAATGGGGGGATTGGGGCCAACGTCCTGACTTTC
v_call: TRBV9; j_call: TRBJ2-7; d_call: TRBD1; clone_size: NA; cdr3_aa: CASSVADRGPTYEQYF; cdr3_nt: TGTGCCAGCAGCGTCGCGGACAGGGGCCCGACCTACGAGCAGTACTTC
v_call: TRBV27; j_call: TRBJ1-2; d_call: TRBD1; clone_size: NA; cdr3_aa: CASSDRDRGFYGGYTF; cdr3_nt: TGTGCCAGCAGTGACCGGGACAGGGGTTTTTATGGTGGCTACACCTTC
v_call: TRBV27; j_call: TRBJ2-6; d_call: NA; clone_size: NA; cdr3_aa: CASSFMSGGANVLTF; cdr3_nt: TGTGCCAGCAGTTTTATGAGTGGTGGGGCCAACGTCCTGACTTTC
v_call: TRBV13; j_call: TRBJ2-5; d_call: NA; clone_size: NA; cdr3_aa: CASSLERETQYF; cdr3_nt: TGTGCCAGCAGCTTAGAGCGAGAGACCCAGTACTTC
v_call: TRBV27; j_call: TRBJ2-3; d_call: NA; clone_size: NA; cdr3_aa: CASRPMGTDTQYF; cdr3_nt: TGTGCCAGCAGGCCTATGGGCACAGATACGCAGTATTTT
v_call: TRBV6-5; j_call: TRBJ1-4; d_call: NA; clone_size: NA; cdr3_aa: CASSYSRETEKLFF; cdr3_nt: TGTGCCAGCAGTTACTCGAGGGAGACTGAAAAACTGTTTTTT
v_call: TRBV6-1; j_call: TRBJ2-7; d_call: NA; clone_size: few; cdr3_aa: CASSERWFNGGSYEQYF; cdr3_nt: TGTGCCAGCAGTGAACGGTGGTTCAACGGGGGTTCCTACGAGCAGTACTTC
v_call: TRBV4-3; j_call: TRBJ2-7; d_call: NA; clone_size: NA; cdr3_aa: CASSQGRSSYEQYF; cdr3_nt: TGCGCCAGCAGCCAAGGAAGGAGCTCCTACGAGCAGTACTTC
v_call: TRBV25-1; j_call: TRBJ2-3; d_call: TRBD2; clone_size: NA; cdr3_aa: CASSEERGGSTDTQYF; cdr3_nt: TGTGCCAGCAGTGAGGAGCGGGGGGGCAGTACAGATACGCAGTATTTT
v_call: TRBV7-8; j_call: TRBJ2-3; d_call: TRBD2; clone_size: NA; cdr3_aa: CASSALAGGSTDTQYF; cdr3_nt: TGTGCCAGCAGCGCCCTAGCGGGGGGTAGCACAGATACGCAGTATTTT
v_call: TRBV6-5; j_call: TRBJ1-1; d_call: NA; clone_size: once; cdr3_aa: CASSYLPGSRVEAFF; cdr3_nt: TGTGCCAGCAGTTACCTCCCCGGGTCCCGTGTAGAAGCTTTCTTT
v_call: TRBV19; j_call: TRBJ1-2; d_call: NA; clone_size: NA; cdr3_aa: CASSPLGGARRPYGYTF; cdr3_nt: TGTGCCAGTAGCCCCCTAGGGGGAGCCAGGCGACCTTATGGCTACACCTTC
v_call: TRBV5-1; j_call: TRBJ2-1; d_call: NA; clone_size: NA; cdr3_aa: CASSLAGGDGEQFF; cdr3_nt: TGCGCCAGCAGCTTGGCTGGCGGGGACGGTGAGCAGTTCTTC
v_call: TRBV9; j_call: TRBJ1-1; d_call: TRBD1; clone_size: NA; cdr3_aa: CASSAIMTGGTEAFF; cdr3_nt: TGTGCCAGCAGCGCAATAATGACAGGGGGCACTGAAGCTTTCTTT
v_call: TRBV10-3; j_call: TRBJ1-4; d_call: NA; clone_size: few; cdr3_aa: CAISDYGKLFF; cdr3_nt: TGTGCCATCAGTGACTACGGAAAACTGTTTTTT
v_call: TRBV6-1; j_call: TRBJ2-2; d_call: TRBD1; clone_size: NA; cdr3_aa: CASTTGVISTGELFF; cdr3_nt: TGTGCCAGCACCACAGGGGTGATTAGCACCGGGGAGCTGTTTTTT
v_call: TRBV5-1; j_call: TRBJ2-6; d_call: NA; clone_size: NA; cdr3_aa: CASSRETGLKSSGANVLTF; cdr3_nt: TGCGCCAGCAGTCGAGAAACGGGACTCAAAAGCTCTGGGGCCAACGTCCTGACTTTC